This TCR beta chain was documented in a study of CD8+CD57+ T cells in acquired aplastic anemia. About the study: Sorted cells (CD4+ and CD8+) yielded DNA amounts that averaged around 3.1 ug. Healthy donors gave about 10 million reads on average for CD4+ cells. General study results and limits: The same twenty-nine CD8+ CDR3 sequences occurred in patients and in controls. No significant difference in CD8+ Simpson's diversity was found between patients and controls.

Profiles of TCR beta VDJ and CDR3 were generated from a genomic DNA template. Via MiXCR, TCRdb re-called the reads, giving one row per CDR3 protein. The table lists roughly 160,000 distinct CDR3 sequences, around 60% of them singletons. With V trimmed by 4 bases and J by 8 bases, 12 bases remained unmatched. Germline values: CDR1 SGDLS, CDR2 YYNGEE. The CDR3 runs 15 residues. Regarding this clonotype: Its target is unknown.

The clonotype was recovered from a human donor in good health. V gene TRBV9 combines with J gene TRBJ1-3; 7 bases match TRBD1. Sequenced material: sorted CD4+, CD8+, or CD8+CD57+ T cells (not recorded which) from PBMCs. In nucleotides, the CDR3 is TGTGCCAGCAGCTCCTTAGACAGGGTCGAGGACACCATATATTTT. As protein: CASSSLDRVEDTIYF.